The 30 T cell receptor beta chains listed next were all sequenced from one sample in a study of T cell responses to AZD1222 COVID-19 vaccine. Produced via immunoSEQ multiplex PCR; TCRdb's table is partial and in-frame only. The sample has approximately 210,000 clones, less than 95% seen once. This sample comprised peripheral blood, obtained 28 days after the second dose of the MenACWY control vaccine. The receptors originated from an adult who received the MenACWY meningococcal vaccine as a control.

V usage is TRBV27 and J usage is TRBJ2-7; D is ambiguous. The germline V gene has CDR1 MNHEY and CDR2 SMNVEV (reference sequence). This CDR3 spans 14 amino acids. The germline V and J ends were trimmed by 3 bases and 6 bases, with 15 bases remaining between them. The CDR3 region is CASSFHDNPGEQYF. CDR3 in DNA: TGTGCCAGCAGTTTTCACGACAACCCGGGCGAGCAGTACTTC.

V usage is TRBV6-2 or TRBV6-3 and J usage is TRBJ2-7, with 13 bases fitting TRBD2. The length of the CDR3 is 14 residues. Trimming cost V 5 bases and J 3 bases; bases outside gene matches: 1. Germline CDR1 and CDR2: MNHEY and SVGEGT. The CDR3 spells CASSTSGGDYEQYF. The CDR3 nucleotides read TGTGCCAGCAGTACTAGCGGGGGGGACTACGAGCAGTACTTC.

The chain couples TRBV9 to TRBJ1-2; D is perhaps TRBD1 (6 bases). Germline V gene sequence: CDR1 SGDLS, CDR2 YYNGEE. With 3 bases removed from V and 5 bases from J, the gap between germline ends came to 20 bases. This CDR3 has 16 residues. The CDR3 DNA follows: TGTGCCAGCAGCGCCCTCCCAACAGGGCCGGCGTATGGCTACACCTTC. This codes for CASSALPTGPAYGYTF.

The chain uses TRBV10-3 and TRBJ1-3; no definite D call. Germline CDR1 ENHRY, CDR2 SYGVKD. V dropped 2 bases and J dropped 7 bases, with 3 bases sitting between them. CDR3 size: 11 residues. The CDR3 region has the DNA TGTGCCATCAGTGAGGCCAACACCATATATTTT. It yields the protein CAISEANTIYF.

V is TRBV3-1 (or the pseudogene TRBV3-2) and J is TRBJ1-2; 10 bases are a match to TRBD1. V dropped 3 bases and J dropped 8; count of bases not matched to a gene: 3. There are 13 residues in the CDR3. Looked up from germline, CDR1 is LGHDT and CDR2 is YNNKEL (reference sequence). The CDR3 reads CASSQGQGYGYTF. As DNA, the CDR3 is TGTGCCAGCAGCCAGGGACAGGGGTACGGCTACACCTTC.

The J gene is TRBJ2-6, the V gene TRBV19; D is perhaps TRBD1 (6 bases). The CDR3 spans 18 residues. Between the trimmed V and J ends, which lost 8 bases and 3 bases, there was a span of 23 bases. Germline CDR1 is LNHDA and CDR2 is SQIVND (reference sequence). The CDR3 spells CASSQAVGGLGGANVLTF. In DNA, the CDR3 is TGTGCCAGTTCCCAGGCGGTTGGGGGCCTAGGTGGGGCCAACGTCCTGACTTTC. Full variable domain (missing parts from reference TRBV19 and TRBJ2-6): DGGITQSPKYLFRKEGQNVTLSCEQNLNHDAMYWYRQDPGQGLRLIYYSQIVNDFQKGDIAEGYSVSREKKESFPLTVTSAQKNPTAFYLCASSQAVGGLGGANVLTFGAGSRLTVL.

The V call is TRBV6-5, the J call TRBJ2-7; 7 bases fit TRBD1. This CDR3 contains 14 residues. The germline V gene has CDR1 MNHEY and CDR2 SVGAGI. V lost 5 bases, J lost 2 bases, and 6 bases stayed unmatched. The CDR3 DNA follows: TGTGCCAGCAGTACCGGACAGGCAACCTACGAGCAGTACTTC. It is translated as CASSTGQATYEQYF.

This chain connects TRBV7-3 to TRBJ2-7; 7 nucleotides align to TRBD2. Losses at the gene ends were 5 bases for V and 2 bases for J; bases not matched to a gene: 6. The germline gives CDR1 SGHTA, CDR2 FQGTGA. CDR3 size: 14 residues. The CDR3 loop reads CASSTQAGTYEQYF. The CDR3, as DNA: TGTGCCAGCAGCACCCAAGCGGGGACCTACGAGCAGTACTTC.

The J gene is TRBJ2-5, the V gene TRBV6-5; 7 positions agree with TRBD2. The trim removed 5 bases at V and 4 bases at J, leaving 10 bases unmatched. The CDR3 is 15 residues long. Germline CDR1 and CDR2: MNHEY and SVGAGI. CDR3 nucleotides: TGTGCCAGCAGTAAGGGGAGGGGTTTAGCAGAGACCCAGTACTTC. This translates into CASSKGRGLAETQYF.

This sequence joins TRBV6-2 or TRBV6-3 and TRBJ2-7, with D unclear. The CDR3 consists of 12 residues. CDR1 is MNHEY and CDR2 is SVGEGT in the germline V gene. Trimming left V 5 bases short and J 0 bases short, with 5 bases between. CDR3 residues: CASSRPSYEQYF. Written as DNA, the CDR3 is TGTGCCAGCAGTCGTCCCTCCTACGAGCAGTACTTC.

This clone was detected only once. The chain couples TRBV28 to TRBJ1-2; no clear D. The CDR3 has 12 residues. V was pared by 6 bases and J by 4 bases, with 9 bases between. Germline assignment: CDR1 MDHEN and CDR2 SYDVKM. CDR3 loop: CASRQGSYGYTF. The DNA for the CDR3 is TGTGCCAGCAGGCAAGGGAGCTATGGCTACACCTTC.

The J gene is TRBJ2-7, the V gene TRBV19; 10 bases align to TRBD2. Unmatched junction bases numbered 5, after V lost 2 bases and J lost 4 bases. Germline V gives CDR1 LNHDA, CDR2 SQIVND (reference sequence). The CDR3 contains 15 residues. The CDR3 loop is CASSIIGTSEYEQYF. DNA of the CDR3: TGTGCCAGTAGTATAATCGGGACTAGCGAATACGAGCAGTACTTC.

J is TRBJ2-7 and V is TRBV28; tentative D call: TRBD2 (5 bases). Germline V lookup: CDR1 MDHEN, CDR2 SYDVKM. The length of the CDR3 is 17 residues. Between the trimmed V and J ends, which lost 7 bases and 2 bases, there was a span of 24 bases. CDR3 sequence reads: CASISRTGNPYTYEQYF. The CDR3 DNA reads as TGTGCCAGCATATCACGGACGGGAAACCCTTATACCTACGAGCAGTACTTC.

The chain is built from TRBV5-5 and TRBJ1-6, with no clear D. Trimming took off 4 bases at V and 6 bases at J, with 14 bases between the two ends. The CDR3 loop spans 15 amino acids. CDR1 and CDR2 from the germline V gene are SGHKS and YYEKEE (reference sequence). DNA of the CDR3: TGTGCCAGCAGCCCCGGCCCGGCACCTAATTCACCCCTCCACTTT. This encodes CASSPGPAPNSPLHF.

The chain uses TRBV28 and TRBJ2-1; a weak D match, TRBD2 (6 bases). Trimming removed 3 bases at V and 9 bases at J, with 18 bases between. CDR1 is MDHEN, CDR2 SYDVKM, per germline. The CDR3 spans 15 residues. CDR3 loop: CASSFRRARESEQFF. The CDR3 DNA reads as TGTGCCAGCAGTTTTCGGCGTGCTCGGGAGAGTGAGCAGTTCTTC.

The rearrangement links TRBV10-3 to TRBJ2-6, with unresolved D. This CDR3 comprises 21 residues. Per the germline V gene, CDR1 is ENHRY and CDR2 is SYGVKD. Trimming removed 5 bases from V and 1 base from J, with 27 bases in between. The CDR3 reads CAISTARDKASAESGANVLTF. DNA for the CDR3: TGTGCCATCAGTACCGCCCGAGACAAGGCTTCCGCGGAGTCTGGGGCCAACGTCCTGACTTTC.

V is TRBV29-1 and J is TRBJ2-7; D is uncertain. Trimming cost V 4 bases and J 0 bases, with 10 bases left between them. The CDR3 has 13 residues. Germline V gives CDR1 SQVTM, CDR2 ANQGSEA. The CDR3 sequence: CSVVPGDSYEQYF. Written as DNA, the CDR3 is TGCAGCGTTGTCCCAGGAGACTCCTACGAGCAGTACTTC.

V usage is TRBV5-1 and J usage is TRBJ1-1; D unresolved. V gave up 2 bases and J gave up 0 bases, with 8 bases separating them. The CDR3 totals 14 residues. Germline CDR1 reads SGHRS; CDR2 reads YFSETQ. The CDR3 sequence is CASSLALMNTEAFF. The CDR3 nucleotides are TGCGCCAGCAGCTTAGCCCTAATGAACACTGAAGCTTTCTTT.

The rearrangement joins TRBV7-9 to TRBJ1-3; TRBD1 might be the D (5 bases). The CDR3 length is 18 residues. From germline, CDR1 is SEHNR and CDR2 FQNEAQ (reference sequence). With 4 bases removed from V and 0 bases from J, the gap between germline ends came to 19 bases. The chain's CDR3 is CASSSLYRDSTSGNTIYF. The CDR3, as DNA: TGTGCCAGCAGCTCCCTTTACCGGGACTCGACCTCTGGAAACACCATATATTTT.

CDR3 region: CASSDSPRGAGNTIYF. The CDR3 DNA sequence: TGTGCCAGCAGCGACTCCCCCCGGGGGGCTGGAAACACCATATATTTT. J is TRBJ1-3 and V is TRBV9; maybe TRBD1 (5 bases). Between the trimmed V and J ends, which lost 3 bases and 2 bases, there was a span of 15 bases. The CDR3 consists of 16 residues. Germline V lookup: CDR1 SGDLS, CDR2 YYNGEE.

This clone appeared once. This chain connects TRBV3-1 (or the pseudogene TRBV3-2) to TRBJ1-5, with a possible D match to TRBD1 (6 bases). Trimming removed 2 bases at V and 3 bases at J, with 8 bases between. The CDR3 sequence is 14 residues long. Germline loops: CDR1 LGHDT, CDR2 YNNKEL (reference sequence). The CDR3 region is CASSQTGNNQPQHF. DNA of the CDR3: TGTGCCAGCAGCCAAACAGGGAACAATCAGCCCCAGCATTTT.

The rearrangement links TRBV19 to TRBJ1-2, with D perhaps TRBD1 (5 bases). The CDR3 spans 14 residues. Trimming took off 2 bases at V and 1 base at J, with 8 bases between the two ends. The germline CDR1 and CDR2 sequences are LNHDA and SQIVND (reference sequence). The CDR3 protein is CASSIPGHNYGYTF. CDR3 DNA sequence: TGTGCCAGTAGTATACCCGGACATAACTATGGCTACACCTTC.

This rearrangement joins TRBV7-6 to TRBJ2-1, with 12 positions matching TRBD1. This CDR3 comprises 16 residues. CDR1 is SGHVS and CDR2 is FNYEAQ in the germline V gene. Trimming cost V 0 bases and J 6 bases; bases outside gene matches: 3. CDR3 in amino acids: CASSLARDRGLNEQFF. The CDR3 nucleotides read TGTGCCAGCAGCTTAGCCCGGGACAGGGGGCTCAATGAGCAGTTCTTC.

CDR3 residues: CAISDSLAPEAFF. CDR3 nucleotide sequence: TGTGCCATCAGTGACAGCCTGGCCCCTGAAGCTTTCTTT. V usage is TRBV10-3 and J usage is TRBJ1-1; D gene uncertain. The CDR3 loop spans 13 amino acids. CDR1 ENHRY and CDR2 SYGVKD come from the germline V gene. Trimming left V 3 bases short and J 6 bases short, with 11 bases between.

CDR3 sequence (DNA): TGTGCCACACGAGACCCAGCTAACTATGGCTACACCTTC. Its translation: CATRDPANYGYTF. The chain uses TRBV19 and TRBJ1-2; no clear D gene. The CDR3 has 13 amino acids. Trimming left V 10 bases short and J 0 bases short, with 12 bases between. Germline lookup yields CDR1 LNHDA and CDR2 SQIVND (reference sequence).

V gene TRBV7-8 combines with J gene TRBJ1-3; a weak D match, TRBD1 (6 bases). Germline V gene sequence: CDR1 SGHVS, CDR2 FQNEAQ. V shed 8 bases and J shed 0 bases, with 11 bases lying between them. CDR3 length: 14 residues. The CDR3 reads CASGGARSGNTIYF. The CDR3 DNA is TGTGCCAGCGGGGGGGCGCGCTCTGGAAACACCATATATTTT.

J is TRBJ1-2 and V is TRBV18, with D perhaps matching TRBD1 (6 bases). This CDR3 comprises 16 residues. CDR1 is KGHSH and CDR2 is LQKENI in the germline V gene. The ends were cut back, 0 bases at V and 6 bases at J, with 17 bases in the middle. The CDR3 DNA follows: TGTGCCAGCTCACCACCGAGCCTGAGGGGGTACAATGGCTACACCTTC. It encodes CASSPPSLRGYNGYTF.

J is TRBJ2-1 and V is TRBV6-5, with 10 bases matching TRBD1. The CDR3 is 15 amino acids. Germline CDR1 and CDR2: MNHEY and SVGAGI. V dropped 7 bases and J dropped 6; count of bases not matched to a gene: 9. CDR3 DNA: TGTGCCAGCAACCGGGGGACAGGGGAATCCAATGAGCAGTTCTTC. This sequence encodes CASNRGTGESNEQFF.

CDR3 residues: CASSLWTGLATNEKLFF. In DNA form, the CDR3 reads TGTGCCAGCAGTCTCTGGACAGGCCTTGCAACTAATGAAAAACTGTTTTTT. The rearrangement links TRBV6-6 to TRBJ1-4; TRBD1 matches 7 bases. This CDR3 has 17 residues. The trim removed 5 bases at V and 0 bases at J, leaving 9 bases unmatched. Germline V lookup: CDR1 MNHNY, CDR2 SVGAGI (reference sequence).

The V call is TRBV5-1, the J call TRBJ1-2, with D possibly being TRBD1 (5 bases). The germline V gene has CDR1 SGHRS and CDR2 YFSETQ. V was pared by 0 bases and J by 3 bases, with 9 bases between. The CDR3 sequence is 14 residues long. The CDR3 bases are TGCGCCAGCAGCTTGGTCGGGACGGACTATGGCTACACCTTC. Translated, it gives CASSLVGTDYGYTF.